One and the same sample provided the 15 T cell receptor beta chains below, sequenced in a study of T cell responses to AZD1222 COVID-19 vaccine (dated by TCRdb to the early 2020s). Receptors were amplified or captured by the immunoSEQ multiplex PCR assay. In its TCRdb copy, this immuneACCESS table keeps in-frame sequences only and misses some clones. Where compared with another copy, unresolved V genes explain less than half of these, and the others have no known cause. This sample comprises 180,000 or so clones, 80% to 95% of them detected only once. Roughly 3.8% of the sample goes to the ten largest clones. Explained via the paper, the time point label denotes: baseline before first vaccination. The sample in question was peripheral blood, obtained on day 0 of AZD1222 vaccination. The source of these receptors is an adult in good health.

V gene TRBV19 combines with J gene TRBJ1-5; the D is unclear. Trimming removed 6 bases at V and 3 bases at J, with 9 bases between. Germline V CDR1 and CDR2: LNHDA, SQIVND (reference sequence). The CDR3 runs 13 residues. CDR3 nucleotides: TGTGCCAGTAGCCCGAGTTACAATCAGCCCCAGCATTTT. Translated, it gives CASSPSYNQPQHF.

The rearrangement links TRBV5-6 to TRBJ1-1; 7 bases match TRBD1. CDR3 length equals 14 residues. V gave up 5 bases and J gave up 3 bases; unmatched junction bases: 7. Germline CDR1 is SGHDT and CDR2 is YYEEEE. CDR3 protein: CASSFPTGDTEAFF. The CDR3 DNA follows: TGTGCCAGCAGTTTCCCAACAGGGGACACTGAAGCTTTCTTT.

The chain links TRBV24-1 to TRBJ2-1; TRBD2 matches at 7 bases. V shed 4 bases, J shed 9 bases, and the junction held 5 bases outside the gene matches. This CDR3 spans 13 amino acids. The germline CDR1 and CDR2 sequences are KGHDR and SFDVKD. The DNA for the CDR3 is TGTGCCACCAGTGACCTCCCGGGAGGTGAGCAGTTCTTC. It specifies CATSDLPGGEQFF.

This chain links TRBV19 with TRBJ2-3; no reliable D call. Germline V lookup: CDR1 LNHDA, CDR2 SQIVND (reference sequence). Deletions cut 5 bases from V and 0 bases from J, with 9 bases between. This CDR3 spans 14 amino acids. The CDR3 region has the DNA TGTGCCAGTAGTTTCTCGACCAGCACAGATACGCAGTATTTT. Amino acids: CASSFSTSTDTQYF.

The gene calls are TRBV4-1 and TRBJ2-7, with TRBD2 identical over 9 bases. The germline CDR1 and CDR2 sequences are MGHRA and YSYEKL. With V trimmed by 3 bases and J by 0 bases, 6 bases remained unmatched. The CDR3 runs 16 residues. The CDR3 reads CASSHLSGRGSYEQYF. For the CDR3, the DNA is TGCGCCAGCAGCCACCTTAGCGGGAGAGGCTCCTACGAGCAGTACTTC.

CDR3 protein: CASSQFITGRGYTF. The CDR3 nucleotides are TGTGCCAGCAGCCAATTTATTACAGGGAGAGGCTACACCTTC. This chain uses TRBV4-2 with TRBJ1-2; TRBD1 might be the D (6 bases). This CDR3 region has 14 residues. V gave up 2 bases and J gave up 8 bases, with 15 bases separating them. Germline V gene data show CDR1 as LGHNA and CDR2 as YNFKEQ.

V gene TRBV2 combines with J gene TRBJ1-1; D is undetermined. Trimming left V 4 bases short and J 5 bases short, with 8 bases between. This CDR3 is 12 amino acids long. CDR1 and CDR2 (germline): SNHLY, FYNNEI. The CDR3 DNA is TGTGCCAGCAGTGTCCGGGTAACTGAAGCTTTCTTT. Translation gives CASSVRVTEAFF. The full variable domain, in which reference TRBV2 and TRBJ1-1 provide the parts outside the CDR3, is EPEVTQTPSHQVTQMGQEVILRCVPISNHLYFYWYRQILGQKVEFLVSFYNNEISEKSEIFDDQFSVERPDGSNFTLKIRSTKLEDSAMYFCASSVRVTEAFFGQGTRLTVV.

This chain links TRBV2 with TRBJ2-3; D assignment may be TRBD1 or TRBD2 (5 bases each). In germline, CDR1 is SNHLY, CDR2 FYNNEI. The CDR3 spans 15 residues. Between the trimmed V and J ends, which lost 4 bases and 2 bases, there was a span of 13 bases. The chain's CDR3 is CASSGSAGTTDTQYF. DNA of the CDR3: TGTGCCAGCAGTGGGTCAGCAGGGACCACAGATACGCAGTATTTT.

The V gene is TRBV6-2 or TRBV6-3, the J gene TRBJ1-1; tentatively, D is TRBD1 (6 bases). CDR3 length: 16 amino acids. CDR1 is MNHEY and CDR2 is SVGEGT in the germline V gene. V shed 2 bases and J shed 5 bases, with 18 bases lying between them. CDR3: CASSYPQDIRGTEAFF. The CDR3 DNA sequence: TGTGCCAGCAGTTACCCCCAAGACATAAGGGGGACTGAAGCTTTCTTT.

The rearrangement links TRBV10-1 to TRBJ1-2; D possibly corresponds to TRBD1 (5 bases). Germline V gene lookup returns CDR1 WNHNN and CDR2 SYGVQD (reference sequence). There are 12 residues in the CDR3. The germline V and J ends were trimmed by 4 bases and 8 bases, with 11 bases remaining between them. The CDR3 is CASSGSGPGYTF. The CDR3 DNA reads as TGCGCCAGCAGTGGTTCAGGGCCCGGCTACACCTTC.

CDR3 in DNA: TGTGCCAGCAGTACACAGGGGTCGGCGACCTTC. Protein: CASSTQGSATF. The chain is built from TRBV6-5 and TRBJ1-2; 7 bases fit TRBD1. Trimming took 5 bases from V and 14 from J; bases not matched to a gene: 8. CDR1 and CDR2 (germline): MNHEY, SVGAGI. CDR3 size: 11 residues.

This chain joins TRBV19 and TRBJ1-2, with D tentatively TRBD1 (6 bases). CDR1 and CDR2 from the germline V gene are LNHDA and SQIVND (reference sequence). The V gene lost 3 bases and the J gene lost 4 bases, with 21 bases spanning the gap. The length of the CDR3 is 17 residues. The CDR3 nucleotides are TGTGCCAGTAGTATTATCGTCATTGGACAGAAGGTCTATGGCTACACCTTC. Protein sequence: CASSIIVIGQKVYGYTF.

The V and J genes are TRBV13 and TRBJ2-4, with D possibly being TRBD1 or TRBD2 (5 bases each). V was cut by 4 bases and J by 5 bases, with 18 bases left in between. The germline V gene encodes CDR1 PRHDT and CDR2 FYEKMQ (reference sequence). This CDR3 is built from 16 residues. The CDR3 region has the DNA TGTGCCAGCAGCTATAGAGGGGCTAGTTGGGAAAACATTCAGTACTTC. Residues: CASSYRGASWENIQYF.

This clone was recorded only once. The rearrangement links TRBV25-1 to TRBJ2-1; D gene uncertain. Trimming removed 1 base from V and 6 bases from J, with 10 bases in between. This CDR3 is 14 amino acids long. Germline V gene sequence: CDR1 MGHDK, CDR2 SYGVNS. The CDR3 loop is CASSELHYSNEQFF. CDR3 bases: TGTGCCAGCAGTGAATTGCACTACTCCAATGAGCAGTTCTTC.

This clone was seen only once. This chain joins TRBV4-1 and TRBJ1-2, with 7 bases lining up with TRBD1. V lost 3 bases, J lost 4 bases, and 8 bases stayed unmatched. The CDR3 totals 15 residues. Germline V lookup: CDR1 MGHRA, CDR2 YSYEKL. The CDR3 region has the DNA TGCGCCAGCAGCCACCCTGACAGGGAGGTCTATGGCTACACCTTC. Its translation: CASSHPDREVYGYTF.